These 24 T cell receptor beta chains originate from one sample sequenced in a study of siplizumab effects on memory and regulatory T cells. Libraries were prepared by immunoSEQ multiplex PCR; TCRdb keeps only in-frame clonotypes and omits some of them. This table holds 90,000 to 120,000 clones, over 90% found once. The sample taken for sequencing was Tregs sorted from blood. The receptors here all came from a human donor in good health.

The rearrangement uses TRBV7-9 and TRBJ2-7; 8 bases match TRBD2. Trimming removed 2 bases from V and 4 bases from J; junction bases left unmatched: 4. The length of the CDR3 is 14 residues. CDR1 is SEHNR and CDR2 is FQNEAQ in the germline V gene (reference sequence). CDR3 protein: CASSLSLAAYEQYF. As DNA, the CDR3 is TGTGCCAGCAGCTTATCACTAGCGGCTTACGAGCAGTACTTC.

The chain carries TRBV7-9 and TRBJ2-7, with a tentative D call TRBD2 (5 bases). The V end lost 1 base, the J end lost 6 bases, and 13 bases lay between the germline ends. Germline CDR1 and CDR2: SEHNR and FQNEAQ (reference sequence). The CDR3 runs 14 residues. This chain's CDR3 is CASSLGSGSREQYF. CDR3 sequence (DNA): TGTGCCAGCAGCTTAGGTTCGGGGTCCCGCGAGCAGTACTTC.

This clone was counted a few times. The gene calls are TRBV19 and TRBJ1-6; 8 nucleotides agree with TRBD1. The germline CDR1 and CDR2 sequences are LNHDA and SQIVND (reference sequence). V shed 8 bases and J 7 bases; nucleotides not matched to a gene: 7. The CDR3 consists of 14 residues. CDR3 sequence reads: CASANTGGNSPLHF. In DNA, the CDR3 is TGTGCCAGTGCTAACACAGGGGGAAATTCACCCCTCCACTTT.

The chain combines TRBV7-2 with TRBJ2-1, with 9 nucleotides matching TRBD1. The CDR3 contains 15 residues. Trimming cost V 4 bases and J 7 bases; bases outside gene matches: 8. CDR1 is SGHTA and CDR2 is FQGNSA in the germline V gene. The CDR3: CASSSARDRVNEQFF. CDR3 nucleotides: TGTGCCAGCAGCTCCGCCCGGGACAGGGTAAATGAGCAGTTCTTC.

The chain uses TRBV10-3 and TRBJ2-1; TRBD2 aligns across 15 bases. The trim removed 10 bases at V and 8 bases at J, leaving 6 bases unmatched. Per the germline V gene, CDR1 is ENHRY and CDR2 is SYGVKD. This CDR3 is built from 14 residues. Here the CDR3 reads CASGTSGGYDEQFF. CDR3 bases: TGTGCCAGCGGGACTAGCGGGGGGTACGATGAGCAGTTCTTC.

This chain links TRBV19 with TRBJ2-1; 13 bases align to TRBD2. Trimming removed 7 bases from V and 8 bases from J; junction bases left unmatched: 11. Germline CDR1 LNHDA, CDR2 SQIVND (reference sequence). The CDR3 spans 16 residues. CDR3 amino acids: CASKTRGTSGVYEQFF. The CDR3 DNA is TGTGCCAGTAAAACCCGCGGGACTAGCGGGGTCTATGAGCAGTTCTTC.

J is TRBJ2-7 and V is TRBV19; TRBD1 aligns across 7 bases. The germline CDR1 and CDR2 sequences are LNHDA and SQIVND (reference sequence). V was clipped by 4 bases and J by 0 bases; unmatched bases: 3. The length of the CDR3 is 14 residues. CDR3 protein: CASSTTGSSYEQYF. In DNA, the CDR3 is TGTGCCAGTAGTACGACAGGGAGCTCCTACGAGCAGTACTTC.

This clone was counted a single time. This chain uses TRBV15 with TRBJ1-1, with no clear D. CDR3 length: 12 residues. Germline loops: CDR1 LNHNV, CDR2 YYDKDF (reference sequence). Trimming took off 1 base at V and 3 bases at J, with 3 bases between the two ends. As DNA, the CDR3 is TGTGCCACCAGCAGAGGATACACTGAAGCTTTCTTT. This sequence encodes CATSRGYTEAFF.

The chain joins TRBV19 to TRBJ2-7; 10 bases are a match to TRBD2. Trimming cost V 7 bases and J 5 bases; bases outside gene matches: 11. Germline lookup yields CDR1 LNHDA and CDR2 SQIVND (reference sequence). CDR3 length: 15 residues. CDR3 DNA sequence: TGTGCCAGTAATAGCGCTAGCGGGAGTCTCCACGAGCAGTACTTC. Translated, it gives CASNSASGSLHEQYF.

The chain employs TRBV11-3 and TRBJ2-3; 9 bases match TRBD2. The junction had 12 bases not matched to a gene; V was cut back by 7 bases and J by 4 bases. Germline CDR1 and CDR2: SGHNT and YENEEA. The CDR3 has 16 amino acids. CDR3 in amino acids: CASTQLRTSVSDTQYF. CDR3 nucleotides: TGTGCCAGCACCCAACTGAGGACTAGCGTGTCAGATACGCAGTATTTT.

V usage is TRBV6-5 and J usage is TRBJ2-7; unclear D gene. Trimming took 6 bases from V and 1 from J, leaving 4 bases between them. Germline V CDR1 and CDR2: MNHEY, SVGAGI. The CDR3 extends over 11 amino acids. CDR3 region: CASSPSYEQYF. CDR3 coding DNA: TGTGCCAGCAGCCCGTCCTACGAGCAGTACTTC.

V is TRBV18 and J is TRBJ1-4; D not resolved. The V end was cut by 5 bases, the J end by 8 bases, with 15 bases between. Per the germline V gene, CDR1 is KGHSH and CDR2 is LQKENI. This CDR3 is 14 amino acids long. CDR3 coding DNA: TGTGCCAGCTCATCATCGGGGTCTACAGAAAAACTGTTTTTT. Translated: CASSSSGSTEKLFF.

The rearrangement joins TRBV11-3 to TRBJ1-1, with D hard to call. CDR1 is SGHNT and CDR2 is YENEEA in the germline V gene. The CDR3 extends over 13 amino acids. Trimming pared 5 bases from V and 1 base from J, leaving 8 bases between. CDR3 DNA: TGTGCCAGCAGCAGGCTTCCGAACACTGAAGCTTTCTTT. Protein: CASSRLPNTEAFF.

As DNA, the CDR3 is TGTGCCAGCAGACCCACACAGATCGGCTATAATTCACCCCTCCACTTT. This gives the protein CASRPTQIGYNSPLHF. The rearrangement joins TRBV27 to TRBJ1-6; D unresolved. CDR3 size: 16 residues. The V gene lost 6 bases and the J gene lost 3 bases, with 15 bases spanning the gap. CDR1 is MNHEY, CDR2 SMNVEV, per germline (reference sequence).

The V call is TRBV11-3, the J call TRBJ1-1; D ambiguous. This CDR3 is 11 amino acids long. Germline loops: CDR1 SGHNT, CDR2 YENEEA. The V gene lost 4 bases and the J gene lost 4 bases, with 4 bases spanning the gap. For the CDR3, the DNA is TGTGCCAGCAGCTCGGGCACTGAAGCTTTCTTT. Its translation is CASSSGTEAFF.

The chain recombines TRBV7-9 with TRBJ1-4, with D possibly being TRBD1 (5 bases). The germline gives CDR1 SEHNR, CDR2 FQNEAQ (reference sequence). CDR3 length: 15 amino acids. Trimming pared 2 bases from V and 4 bases from J, leaving 11 bases between. CDR3 sequence reads: CASSLLGESNEKLFF. DNA of the CDR3: TGTGCCAGCAGCTTATTAGGGGAGAGTAATGAAAAACTGTTTTTT.

The V call is TRBV5-1, the J call TRBJ2-1; no reliable D call. Germline values: CDR1 SGHRS, CDR2 YFSETQ. The V and J ends lost 2 bases and 1 base respectively, with 10 bases between them. The CDR3 spans 15 residues. The CDR3 spells CASSLVWGSYNEQFF. The CDR3 DNA follows: TGCGCCAGCAGCTTAGTCTGGGGATCCTACAATGAGCAGTTCTTC. Full variable domain (rest looked up from reference TRBV5-1 and TRBJ2-1): KAGVTQTPRYLIKTRGQQVTLSCSPISGHRSVSWYQQTPGQGLQFLFEYFSETQRNKGNFPGRFSGRQFSNSRSEMNVSTLELGDSALYLCASSLVWGSYNEQFFGPGTRLTVL.

The chain links TRBV2 to TRBJ1-4, with 9 positions matching TRBD1. Germline V gives CDR1 SNHLY, CDR2 FYNNEI. V gave up 5 bases and J gave up 8 bases; unmatched junction bases: 15. The CDR3 runs to 17 residues. CDR3 in DNA: TGTGCCAGCAGTCCATATGGACAGGGGATTAAGGACGAAAAACTGTTTTTT. This gives the protein CASSPYGQGIKDEKLFF.

The chain employs TRBV6-1 and TRBJ2-2; tentatively, D is TRBD2 (5 bases). The CDR3 runs to 12 residues. With 8 bases removed from V and 7 bases from J, the gap between germline ends came to 11 bases. Germline V gene data show CDR1 as MNHNS and CDR2 as SASEGT. DNA for the CDR3: TGTGCCAGCGGTAGGGCGGGCGGGGAGCTGTTTTTT. Translating gives CASGRAGGELFF.

This chain uses TRBV30 with TRBJ2-7; D gene unclear. CDR3 length: 15 residues. Deletions cut 0 bases from V and 1 base from J, with 13 bases between. Germline V gene sequence: CDR1 GTSNPN, CDR2 SVGIG (reference sequence). CDR3 DNA sequence: TGTGCCTGGAGTGTGGGCAGCCATTCGTCCTACGAGCAGTACTTC. Translated: CAWSVGSHSSYEQYF.

The V gene is TRBV7-3, the J gene TRBJ2-3, with TRBD2 matching over 10 bases. The V gene's germline CDR1 is SGHTA and CDR2 FQGTGA. The CDR3 spans 14 residues. V lost 4 bases to trimming and J lost 3 bases; unmatched junction nucleotides: 1. CDR3 bases: TGTGCCAGCAGCTCGGGACTAGCGACAGATACGCAGTATTTT. Its translation: CASSSGLATDTQYF.

The rearrangement links TRBV5-6 to TRBJ2-2; D is unclear. Between the trimmed V and J ends, which lost 5 bases and 7 bases, there was a span of 21 bases. The germline V gene encodes CDR1 SGHDT and CDR2 YYEEEE. The CDR3 is 16 residues long. The CDR3 region has the DNA TGTGCCAGCAGGCACTTTCAGGCCGCAGTTGGCGGGGAGCTGTTTTTT. It encodes CASRHFQAAVGGELFF.

The chain uses TRBV5-5 and TRBJ1-2, with D hard to call. CDR3 length equals 13 residues. Germline V gene sequence: CDR1 SGHKS, CDR2 YYEKEE (reference sequence). V dropped 2 bases and J dropped 2 bases, with 7 bases sitting between them. This chain's CDR3 is CASSFRENYGYTF. CDR3 DNA: TGTGCCAGCAGCTTCCGGGAAAACTATGGCTACACCTTC.

J is TRBJ1-2 and V is TRBV6-5; maybe TRBD1 (5 bases). Trimming stripped 6 bases from V and 4 bases from J, with 12 bases between. CDR1 and CDR2 (germline): MNHEY, SVGAGI. The CDR3 loop spans 13 amino acids. DNA of the CDR3: TGTGCCAGCAGCAGGGTCGGGGGCTATGGCTACACCTTC. Encoded protein: CASSRVGGYGYTF.